This T cell receptor (beta chain) was recovered during a study of shared clonotypes between healthy human individuals. Those who donated, Caucasian adults without exception, all lived in Nashville, Tennessee. Study-level findings and limits: Larger estimated richness was generally seen in naive subsets than in memory subsets.

Notes on this clone: As yet, its antigen is unknown.

Assay execution proceeded at the deep level. The data were produced by immunoSEQ multiplex PCR, yet TCRdb's version contains in-frame clones alone and is incomplete. The table records more than 1,200,000 clones, just under 99% of them present only once. Germline-derived CDR1 and CDR2 are MGHDK and SYGVNS. V lost 3 bases and J lost 6, with 9 bases in between. The CDR3 extends over 12 amino acids. The TCR sequence derives from a man younger than 45 in good health. Sequencing input: naive CD4+ T cells sorted from blood. The subset here: CD45RA+ positively selected. V usage is TRBV25-1 and J usage is TRBJ2-7; D may be TRBD1 or TRBD2 (6 bases each). The CDR3 DNA is TGTGCCAGCAGTGACAGGGGAGGCGAGCAGTACTTC. Translating gives CASSDRGGEQYF.